This record looks at one T cell receptor beta chain sequence and its context. Its antigen is unknown. The sample holds no much larger clone one base away, and base qualities are not on file. The germline ends are 14 bases apart after V is trimmed by 5 bases and J by 3 bases. Looking up the germline V gene yields CDR1 SGHVS and CDR2 FNYEAQ. The CDR3, cysteine through phenylalanine, is 15 amino acids long. Left in the record is the CDR3 DNA by itself, 45 bases read in frame from the first base. These data come from a study of T cell repertoires in cytomegalovirus infection (dated 2019 in TCRdb). Broadly, across the study: Recently identified HLA-C-restricted CMV epitopes, whose presentation resists viral immunomodulation, were targeted by peptide stimulations together with well-studied HLA-B-restricted epitopes. The HLA type of each donor mattered for the analysis, because public TCR beta signatures pointed to carriage of CMV infection along with the matching HLA type.

TCRdb lists the instrument as Illumina HiSeq 1500. TCRdb handled the public reads itself, with Q25 trimming in fastp and clone calling in MiXCR, and kept productive beta chains. All rows with the same CDR3 protein become a single entry with the most common DNA and genes. In this sample the table shows fewer than 1,000,000 distinct CDR3 sequences, roughly 31% of which occur a single time. Of the sample, over 10% is held by the ten largest clones. The sample's treatment or condition label, decoded: in vitro stimulation with specific CMV peptide epitopes to enrich CMV-specific T cells. Study-level results and caveats: The ex vivo response was dominated by HLA-C-restricted CMV-specific TCR beta clonotypes, and the single most frequent clonotype in two of eight donors was supplied by these HLA-C-restricted clonotypes. Cumulative frequency of public TCR beta family members discriminated carriers of CMV infection plus the relevant HLA type in this cohort and an independent approximately 350-donor cohort.

Recombination connected TRBV7-6 to TRBJ1-3; the D gene cannot be named for sure. The source was cultured CD8+ T cells from PBMCs, collected from culture after CMV antigen stimulation. The TCR originated in a human donor in good health (CMV status not recorded). Some clones in this sample may be carry-over from other donors' samples. The CDR3 region: CASSQEEINGNTIYF. The nucleotide sequence reads as follows: TGTGCCAGCAGCCAAGAAGAAATCAATGGAAACACCATATATTTT.